This T cell receptor beta chain is from a study of cytomegalovirus exposure and HLA in healthy donors. A roughly 120-subject validation cohort, separate from the approximately 610-subject first cohort, supplied the donors. Germline V lookup: CDR1 SGHAT, CDR2 FQNNGV. CDR3 size: 16 residues. J was trimmed by 0 bases and V by 6 bases; bases with no gene match: 9. TCRdb's table, derived via immunoSEQ multiplex PCR, lists solely in-frame clones and lacks some. The repertoire includes 150,000 to 200,000 clones, roughly 89% of them detected once, and more than 1.2% sits in the top ten. This receptor was taken from a woman in her twenties or thirties in good health and CMV-seronegative. The sequenced sample was PBMCs. This chain joins TRBV11-2 and TRBJ2-7; 9 positions match TRBD1. CDR3 sequence reads: CASRTTGGHSSYEQYF. In nucleotides, the CDR3 is TGTGCCAGCAGGACGACAGGGGGGCATAGCTCCTACGAGCAGTACTTC.